This T cell receptor (beta chain) was documented in a study of blood T cell repertoires in COVID-19. Study context: Donors in the United States, Italy and Spain gave samples during acute or convalescent COVID-19. PBMCs, B-cell-depleted T cells, or T cells were the source of the cDNA or gDNA that made up the material.

In the study's own analysis: Amplified reference gene primers provided the basis for estimating nucleated cell counts. Assay: immunoSEQ multiplex PCR; the TCRdb copy retains only in-frame clones and omits some. V, J and clone size were drawn from that table, and D and trimming were deduced from the DNA. The sample has about 190,000 clones, about 85% seen once. The CDR3 is 19 residues long. Germline lookup yields CDR1 LGHNA and CDR2 YNFKEQ. Trimming took 0 bases from V and 1 from J, leaving 16 bases between them. The chain has TRBV4-2 and TRBJ2-6; tentative D call: TRBD1 (6 bases). Sample: peripheral blood. This TCR derives from a man between 60 and 75 years old with active or convalescent COVID-19. CDR3 residues: CASSQEKGVRFSGANVLTF. CDR3 DNA: TGTGCCAGCAGCCAAGAGAAGGGGGTCAGGTTTTCTGGGGCCAACGTCCTGACTTTC.